This T cell receptor (beta chain) was documented in a study of blood T cell repertoires in COVID-19. Produced via immunoSEQ multiplex PCR; TCRdb's table is partial and in-frame only. Of a few hundred thousand clones in the sample, 88% were seen once. CDR1 and CDR2 (germline): SGDLS, YYNGEE. The CDR3 consists of 13 residues. In the case of this clone: At one boundary the junction diverges from the germline segment, which might be a read error.

This TCR was sampled from a human donor in a cohort sampled during active COVID-19. J is TRBJ1-2 and V is TRBV9, with 7 bases fitting TRBD1. Sequencing input: peripheral blood. Written as DNA, the CDR3 is TGTGCCAGCACCGTACAGGGGAACTATGGCTACACCTTC. It encodes CASTVQGNYGYTF.